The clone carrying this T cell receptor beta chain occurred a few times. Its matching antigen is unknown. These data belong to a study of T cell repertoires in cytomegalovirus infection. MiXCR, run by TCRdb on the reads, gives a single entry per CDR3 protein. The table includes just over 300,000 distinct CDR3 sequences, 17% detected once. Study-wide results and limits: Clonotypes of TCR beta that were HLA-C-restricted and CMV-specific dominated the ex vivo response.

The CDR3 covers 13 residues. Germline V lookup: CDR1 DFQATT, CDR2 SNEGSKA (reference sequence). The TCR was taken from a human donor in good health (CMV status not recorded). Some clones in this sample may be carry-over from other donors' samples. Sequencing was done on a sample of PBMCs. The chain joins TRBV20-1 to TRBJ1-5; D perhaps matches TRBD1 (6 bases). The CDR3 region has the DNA TGCAGCGCGACAGGAGACCTCAATCAGCCCCAGCATTTT. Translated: CSATGDLNQPQHF.